This T cell receptor (beta chain) originates from a study of T cells in Graves' hyperthyroidism and ophthalmopathy. The wider study: Peripheral blood was acquired at first diagnosis, ahead of any therapy whatsoever.

RNA transcripts served as the template for amplifying TCR beta CDR3 regions. Researchers ran a first-round RT-PCR on the TCR CDR3 using the HTBI primer set. TCRdb redid the calling of the multiplex PCR reads with MiXCR, one entry per CDR3 protein. The sample comprises a few hundred thousand distinct CDR3 sequences, about 15% of which are singletons, and roughly 49% rests with the top ten. J was trimmed by 1 base and V by 7 bases; bases with no gene match: 4. This CDR3 contains 14 residues. CDR1 is LNHDA and CDR2 is SQIVND in the germline V gene (reference sequence). Patients aged 18 to 65 had newly diagnosed hyperthyroidism of under 2 months' duration. Diagnoses used clinical symptoms, serum thyroxine and TRAb, thyroid ultrasound and orbital computed tomography. The source of the PBMCs was 10 ml of fresh peripheral blood.

The chain has TRBV19 and TRBJ1-5, with 7 nucleotides matching TRBD1. The sample was blood. The receptor was isolated from a woman aged 50 to 65 with Graves' hyperthyroidism. CDR3 nucleotide sequence: TGTGCCAGTACACCGGGACAGAGCAATCAGCCCCAGCATTTT. This encodes CASTPGQSNQPQHF.